Described below is a single T cell receptor beta chain sequence and its context. This clonotype was detected only a few times. The target of this receptor is not known. No base quality values were provided; no much bigger clone lies one nucleotide off. Sequencing used an Illumina NovaSeq 6000. TCRalpha and TCRbeta cDNA libraries were constructed by 5'RACE with constant-segment primers, with sample barcodes and unique molecular identifiers being introduced. Trizol reagent was used to extract RNA from every sample. Amplification of the libraries took two PCR steps, and the second step added a second sample barcode plus Illumina TruSeq adapters. Sequencing of the libraries was done on an Illumina NovaSeq, producing 2 x 150 bp paired-end reads. The original methods were these. Demultiplexing of reads and collapsing into UMI-guided consensus sequences were performed with migec v1.2.7. Using mixcr v2.1.11, UMI consensuses were aligned to TRA and TRB V and J templates and then assembled into clonotypes. Expanded or contracted clonotypes were those called significant by both edgeR and NoisET, with noise models trained on biological replicates. edgeR calls used a false discovery rate-adjusted p below 0.01 and a log2 fold-change threshold of 1. As an exploratory analysis of dynamics, max-normalized trajectories of the 1000 most abundant clonotypes were examined with PCA combined with hierarchical clustering. Each responding clone was given a CD4 or CD8 phenotype based on the CD4+ and CD8+ repertoires, which had been sequenced separately. TCRdb trimmed the raw reads at Q25, called clones with MiXCR and kept productive beta chains. Entries are consolidated by CDR3 protein sequence, retaining the most common genes and DNA. The V and J calls here are based on TCRdb, not the publication. The table for this sample lists about 560,000 distinct CDR3 sequences; approximately 15% of them were counted only once. Clones ranked in the top ten supply roughly 8% of the sample.

The data are from a study of T-cell memory formation after mild COVID-19 (dated by TCRdb to 2020 to 2023). Background for the entire study: TCR sequence clusters from the two donors were found to be largely donor specific. In a couple of donors, T-cell clones that expanded and contracted after mild COVID-19 were tracked by sequencing TCRalpha and TCRbeta repertoires over time. The cohort was made up of two young adult volunteers, one female and one male, who were previously healthy.

Ficoll-Paque density gradient centrifugation was used to isolate PBMCs. Here is what the overall study found, with its caveats: Contracting CD4+ clones were found mainly in CM and EM memory subsets, while CD8+ clones were enriched in EMRA. Some responding clones were detected in pre-infection memory, suggesting pre-existing cross-reactive memory T cells joined the SARS-CoV-2 response. The study included only a couple of mild cases, and larger cohorts that include severe cases with pre-infection samples were judged to be necessary. Clones that contracted from day 15 to 85 showed balanced CD4/CD8 phenotypes, whereas a second wave of clones that expanded from day 15 to 37 leaned towards CD4+. SARS-CoV-2 specificity was not confirmed for the second-wave clones peaking on day 37.

This clonotype originated in an adult woman who had mild COVID-19 (a few samples of this study predate the infection). The sample titles of this study are shuffled in the database, so cell type and time point are left out; the donor was told from shared clones. Sequencing was performed on PBMCs or a T cell subset sorted from them (not recorded which).

The CDR3 protein: CASSLLTGDPYEQYF. In nucleotide form, the sequence is TGCGCCAGCAGCTTGTTGACGGGGGACCCCTACGAGCAGTACTTC. The chain employs TRBV5-1 and TRBJ2-7; TRBD2 is perhaps the D gene, given 6 matching bases. The germline V gene provides CDR1 SGHRS and CDR2 YFSETQ. Deletion took 1 base off V and 2 bases off J, with a span of 13 bases between the germline ends. The CDR3 covers 15 residues, taking in both the cysteine and the phenylalanine. Just CDR3 DNA is preserved here, 45 bases in frame from base 1.